This TCR beta chain was identified during a study of cytomegalovirus exposure and HLA in healthy donors. Findings and caveats of the study: Cytomegalovirus association was assigned to over 150 TCR beta chains. According to reports, the classifier identified cytomegalovirus status with high specificity and sensitivity. Researchers reported that a few CMV-associated chains were confirmed in vitro as CMV antigen-specific.

Per the germline V gene, CDR1 is MRHNA and CDR2 is SNTAGT. Deletions cut 2 bases from V and 8 bases from J, with 13 bases between. CDR3 length: 14 residues. Worth noting for this clone: As yet, its antigen is unknown.

Sequencing used immunoSEQ multiplex PCR; TCRdb keeps in-frame clones, though not all of them. The top ten hold around 0.84% of the sample, which has approximately 300,000 clones, roughly 85% seen once. This receptor was identified in a young woman in good health and CMV-seronegative. V gene TRBV6-4 combines with J gene TRBJ2-1, with D possibly being TRBD1 (5 bases). Sequencing was carried out using PBMCs. This CDR3 reads CASSDRAEGDEQFF. CDR3 coding DNA: TGTGCCAGCAGTGACCGGGCGGAAGGGGATGAGCAGTTCTTC.